This is a list of T cell receptor beta chains from one sample in a study of response to subunit inactivated influenza vaccine. TCRdb itself ran the RT-PCR reads through MiXCR, one entry per CDR3 protein. Of 500,000 or so distinct CDR3 sequences listed, about 10% are singletons. The sequenced sample was PBMCs from blood, obtained 45 days after vaccination. All receptors derive from a man aged 50 to 60 who received an inactivated influenza vaccine. CDR3s include the opening cysteine and the closing phenylalanine or tryptophan. The D gene is left open where the match is weak. Clone size is not always given. Where it is, it says once, few, many or a class for expanded clones.

TRBJ1-4 TRBV10-3 NA NA CASQRGGTNEKLFF TGTGCCTCCCAAAGAGGAGGGACTAATGAAAAACTGTTTTTT
TRBJ2-6 TRBV16 NA NA CASSPQIAGFAGANVLTF TGTGCCAGCAGCCCCCAGATCGCGGGGTTCGCTGGGGCCAACGTCCTGACTTTC
TRBJ2-2 TRBV5-6 NA NA CASSPDQTRFWAGELFF TGTGCCAGCAGCCCTGACCAGACCCGATTTTGGGCCGGGGAGCTGTTTTTT
TRBJ1-3 TRBV4-2 NA NA CASSQDGGAKGNTIYF TGTGCCAGCAGCCAAGATGGAGGGGCGAAGGGAAACACCATATATTTT
TRBJ2-7 TRBV20-1 few TRBD2 CSARTLAGAYEQYF TGCAGTGCTAGAACACTAGCGGGGGCGTACGAGCAGTACTTC
TRBJ1-1 TRBV9 few TRBD1 CASSVTGLDTEAFF TGTGCCAGCAGCGTGACAGGGCTTGACACTGAAGCTTTCTTT
TRBJ2-1 TRBV11-2 NA TRBD1 CASSLRLTGTGDNEQFF TGTGCCAGCAGCTTGAGGTTAACCGGGACAGGGGACAATGAGCAGTTCTTC
TRBJ2-1 TRBV12-3/TRBV12-4 NA NA CASSLSGPRAQFF TGTGCCAGCAGTTTATCGGGGCCTAGGGCGCAGTTCTTC
TRBJ2-5 TRBV24-1 NA TRBD2 CATSEAGLAGGIQETQYF TGTGCCACCAGTGAGGCGGGACTAGCGGGGGGTATCCAAGAGACCCAGTACTTC
TRBJ2-3 TRBV6-1 NA NA CASSERGQPSTDTQYF TGTGCCAGCAGTGAACGGGGGCAGCCTAGCACAGATACGCAGTATTTT
TRBJ2-4 TRBV20-1 many TRBD1 CSARDLPLSLSQGEIQYF TGCAGTGCTAGAGACCTACCTTTGTCCCTCTCCCAGGGGGAAATTCAGTACTTC
TRBJ1-4 TRBV7-8 NA NA CASSLTGAGNEKLFF TGTGCCAGCAGCTTAACAGGAGCCGGCAATGAAAAACTGTTTTTT
TRBJ2-3 TRBV12-3/TRBV12-4 NA TRBD2 CASSLLTSADTQYF TGTGCCAGCAGTTTACTTACTAGCGCAGATACGCAGTATTTT
TRBJ2-7 TRBV4-3 few NA CASSQSRAYEQYF TGCGCCAGCAGCCAAAGCAGAGCCTACGAGCAGTACTTC
TRBJ1-2 TRBV9 NA TRBD1 CASSVGDRANYGYTF TGTGCCAGCAGCGTAGGAGACAGGGCTAACTATGGCTACACCTTC
TRBJ2-5 TRBV5-6 NA NA CASSRGVGSLIETQYF TGTGCCAGCAGCCGTGGCGTCGGGTCGTTGATAGAGACCCAGTACTTC
TRBJ2-3 TRBV2 NA NA CASKGSSTDTQYF TGTGCCAGCAAAGGATCTAGCACAGATACGCAGTATTTT
TRBJ2-1 TRBV27 few NA CASSPLGGGPYNEQFF TGTGCCAGCAGTCCATTGGGAGGAGGCCCCTACAATGAGCAGTTCTTC
TRBJ2-2 TRBV5-1 NA NA CASSLAAMSTGELFF TGCGCCAGCAGCTTGGCCGCTATGAGCACCGGGGAGCTGTTTTTT
TRBJ1-5 TRBV12-3/TRBV12-4 many TRBD1 CASSLSDRGNQPQHF TGTGCCAGCAGTCTCTCGGACAGGGGCAATCAGCCCCAGCATTTT
TRBJ1-3 TRBV12-3/TRBV12-4 many NA CASSLGVVNTIYF TGTGCCAGCAGTTTAGGAGTGGTAAACACCATATATTTT
TRBJ1-3 TRBV7-7 few NA CASSQGLSHGNTIYF TGTGCCAGCAGCCAGGGACTTTCGCACGGAAACACCATATATTTT
TRBJ1-6 TRBV5-1 NA NA CASSLQDSDSPLHF TGCGCCAGCAGCTTGCAAGACAGCGATTCACCCCTCCACTTT
TRBJ2-7 TRBV11-2 many TRBD1 CASSSAGTGAYEQYF TGTGCCAGCAGCTCTGCCGGGACAGGGGCCTACGAGCAGTACTTC
TRBJ1-3 TRBV7-2 NA NA CASSLYQGSGNTIYF TGTGCCAGCAGCTTATACCAGGGATCTGGAAACACCATATATTTT
TRBJ1-1 TRBV7-9 NA TRBD1 CASSLPKGTVNTEAFF TGTGCCAGCAGCTTACCCAAAGGGACAGTGAACACTGAAGCTTTCTTT
TRBJ2-3 TRBV6-6 few NA CASSQDTQYF TGTGCCAGCAGCCAAGATACGCAGTATTTT
TRBJ2-7 TRBV20-1 many NA CSARAFPSNSYEQYF TGCAGTGCTAGAGCATTCCCATCGAACTCCTACGAGCAGTACTTC
TRBJ1-4 TRBV7-2 NA NA CASSPRGAGEKLFF TGTGCCAGCAGCCCGAGGGGGGCAGGGGAAAAACTGTTTTTT
TRBJ2-1 TRBV13 NA TRBD2 CASSTRPRDYLQFF TGTGCCAGCAGCACGCGCCCCCGGGACTACCTTCAGTTCTTC
TRBJ2-7 TRBV29-1 NA NA CSARRAEMAYEQYF TGCAGCGCCCGTAGAGCGGAGATGGCCTACGAGCAGTACTTC
TRBJ2-2 TRBV14 NA TRBD1 CASSQVWDRATGELFF TGTGCCAGCAGCCAAGTCTGGGACAGGGCAACCGGGGAGCTGTTTTTT
TRBJ2-1 TRBV7-9 few NA CASSTPTGIYNEQFF TGTGCCAGCAGCACCCCGACGGGGATCTACAATGAGCAGTTCTTC
TRBJ2-3 TRBV20-1 many NA CSARDVLGISTDTQYF TGCAGTGCTAGAGATGTACTCGGGATTAGCACAGATACGCAGTATTTT
TRBJ1-3 TRBV20-1 NA NA CSARDHETPGNTIYF TGCAGTGCTAGAGATCATGAGACTCCCGGAAACACCATATATTTT
TRBJ2-1 TRBV18 NA TRBD2 CASSPTSGRPTRSNGEQFF TGTGCCAGCTCACCAACTAGCGGGAGGCCCACCCGTTCCAATGGTGAGCAGTTCTTC
TRBJ2-1 TRBV20-1 many NA CSANGPKGNEQFF TGCAGTGCTAACGGGCCAAAGGGCAATGAGCAGTTCTTC
TRBJ1-1 TRBV5-6 NA NA CASSWSMNSEAFF TGTGCCAGCAGCTGGTCAATGAACAGTGAAGCTTTCTTT
TRBJ2-6 TRBV6-2/TRBV6-3 NA NA CASSYHDVFLVSGANVLTF TGTGCCAGCAGTTACCACGACGTCTTTTTGGTGTCTGGGGCCAACGTCCTGACTTTC
TRBJ2-1 TRBV5-1 NA TRBD2 CASGRAGNNEQFF TGCGCCAGCGGGAGAGCGGGGAACAATGAGCAGTTCTTC
TRBJ2-7 TRBV20-1 few NA CSAREGRKIVYEQYF TGCAGTGCTAGAGAGGGCAGGAAAATCGTCTACGAGCAGTACTTC
TRBJ2-6 TRBV4-2 NA NA CASSQAMQGTGANVLTF TGTGCCAGCAGCCAAGCGATGCAGGGGACTGGGGCCAACGTCCTGACTTTC
TRBJ1-5 TRBV12-3/TRBV12-4 many TRBD1 CASSYDRAGQPQHF TGTGCCAGCAGTTACGACAGGGCCGGGCAGCCCCAGCATTTT
TRBJ2-3 TRBV5-1 few NA CASSLSTTRVRDTQYF TGCGCCAGCAGCTTGTCTACGACTAGGGTGAGAGATACGCAGTATTTT
TRBJ1-6 TRBV7-9 few NA CASALGSSSAPLHF TGTGCCAGCGCCTTGGGGTCCTCAAGCGCACCCCTCCACTTT
TRBJ2-2 TRBV7-9 NA TRBD2 CASSDPLAGGHTGELFF TGTGCCAGCAGCGACCCTCTAGCGGGAGGGCACACCGGGGAGCTGTTTTTT
TRBJ2-2 TRBV7-3 NA NA CASSLTFGHLNTGELFF TGTGCCAGCAGCTTAACGTTTGGACATCTGAACACCGGGGAGCTGTTTTTT
TRBJ1-5 TRBV7-2 many NA CASSANLDQPQHF TGTGCCAGCAGCGCCAACTTAGATCAGCCCCAGCATTTT
TRBJ2-7 TRBV20-1 NA NA CSAPELTAELLTYEQYF TGCAGTGCTCCGGAATTGACAGCCGAGCTACTTACCTACGAGCAGTACTTC
TRBJ2-3 TRBV29-1 NA NA CSVYPRGDTQYF TGCAGCGTTTACCCTCGCGGAGATACGCAGTATTTT
TRBJ2-3 TRBV4-1 NA TRBD2 CASSHIGLAGGTDTQYF TGCGCCAGCAGCCACATAGGACTAGCGGGGGGCACAGATACGCAGTATTTT
TRBJ2-7 TRBV25-1 few TRBD1 CASSLTGTVYEQYF TGTGCCAGCAGTTTGACAGGGACAGTCTACGAGCAGTACTTC
TRBJ2-1 TRBV15 few NA CATSRDRADLYNEQFF TGTGCCACCAGCAGAGATAGGGCAGACCTATACAATGAGCAGTTCTTC
TRBJ1-1 TRBV15 few TRBD1 CATSRERLLDRGTEAFF TGTGCCACCAGCAGAGAACGCCTATTGGACAGGGGCACTGAAGCTTTCTTT
TRBJ2-3 TRBV10-3 many NA CAISPNPRDTQYF TGTGCCATCAGTCCGAACCCGCGGGACACGCAGTATTTT